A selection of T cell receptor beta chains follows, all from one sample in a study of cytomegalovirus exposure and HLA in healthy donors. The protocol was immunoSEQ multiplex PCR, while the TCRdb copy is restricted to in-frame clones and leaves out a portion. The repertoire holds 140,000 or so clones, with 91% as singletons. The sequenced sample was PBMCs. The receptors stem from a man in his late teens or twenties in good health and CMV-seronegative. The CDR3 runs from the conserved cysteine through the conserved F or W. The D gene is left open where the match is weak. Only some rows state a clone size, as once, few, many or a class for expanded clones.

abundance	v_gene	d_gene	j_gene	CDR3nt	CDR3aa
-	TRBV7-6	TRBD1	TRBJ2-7	TGTGCCAGCAGCACCGGGACAGGGGGCTACGAGCAGTACTTC	CASSTGTGGYEQYF
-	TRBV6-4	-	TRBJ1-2	TGTGCCAGCAGCCCTTGCCCGGACTGCTATGGCTACACCTTC	CASSPCPDCYGYTF
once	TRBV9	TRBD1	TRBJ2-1	TGTGCCAGCAGCGCTACCGGGACAGGGGGCGGAAATGAGCAGTTCTTC	CASSATGTGGGNEQFF
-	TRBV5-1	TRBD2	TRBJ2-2	TGCGCCAGCAGCACCGGACTAGCGGGAAACACCGGGGAGCTGTTTTTT	CASSTGLAGNTGELFF
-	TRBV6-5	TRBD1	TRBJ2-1	TGTGCCAGCAGTTACGACCGACAGGGTTCCTACAATGAGCAGTTCTTC	CASSYDRQGSYNEQFF
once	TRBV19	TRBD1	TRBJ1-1	TGTGCCAGTAGTTCAAGGACAGGGGCGGTTGAAGCTTTCTTT	CASSSRTGAVEAFF
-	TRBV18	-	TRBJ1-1	TGTGCCAGCTCACCAAACCGGGGCACTGAAGCTTTCTTT	CASSPNRGTEAFF
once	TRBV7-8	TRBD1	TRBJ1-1	TGTGCCAGCCTTGAGACAGGGCTGAACACTGAAGCTTTCTTT	CASLETGLNTEAFF
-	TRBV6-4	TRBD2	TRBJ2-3	TGTGCCAGCAGTGAGGGGCTAGCGGGAGGAGATACGCAGTATTTT	CASSEGLAGGDTQYF
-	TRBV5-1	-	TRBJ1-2	TGCGCCAGCAGCGAATCAGGGTTTGGCTACACCTTC	CASSESGFGYTF
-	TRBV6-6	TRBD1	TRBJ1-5	TGTGCCAGCAGCCATAGACAGGGTTCGAGCAATCAGCCCCAGCATTTT	CASSHRQGSSNQPQHF
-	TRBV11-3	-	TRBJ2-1	TGTGCCAGCAGCTTTCAGAAAGAGCAGTTCTTC	CASSFQKEQFF
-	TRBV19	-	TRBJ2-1	TGTGCCACCACGCCCGTGGCAGCGCCCTACAATGAGCAGTTCTTC	CATTPVAAPYNEQFF
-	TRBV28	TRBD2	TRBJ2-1	TGTGCCAGCAGTTTTGTGGGACTAACGAATGAGCAGTTCTTC	CASSFVGLTNEQFF
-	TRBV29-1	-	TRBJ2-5	TGCAGCTCCCGGACTGGACAGACCCAAGAGACCCAGTACTTC	CSSRTGQTQETQYF
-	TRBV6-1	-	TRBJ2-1	TGTGCCAGCAATAACAATGAGCAGTTCTTC	CASNNNEQFF
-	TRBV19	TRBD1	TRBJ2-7	TGTGCCAGTAGTATAGGCTACAGGGGCCGCGCCGACGAGCAGTACTTC	CASSIGYRGRADEQYF
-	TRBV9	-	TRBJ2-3	TGTGCCAGCAGCGTGCTGATCGGGGGAGACACAGATACGCAGTATTTT	CASSVLIGGDTDTQYF
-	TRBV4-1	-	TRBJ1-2	TGCGCCAGCAGCCAAGATCGGGGGGTGGACTATGGCTACACCTTC	CASSQDRGVDYGYTF
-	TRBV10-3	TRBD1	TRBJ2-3	TGTGCCATCAGGATGACAGGGTTACCCACAGATACGCAGTATTTT	CAIRMTGLPTDTQYF
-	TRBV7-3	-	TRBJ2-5	TGTGCCAGCAGCCCAAGCGGACCAGAGACCCAGTACTTC	CASSPSGPETQYF
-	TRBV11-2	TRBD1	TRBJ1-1	TGTGCCAGCAGCCCCCGACAGGGGTGGGGTACTGAAGCTTTCTTT	CASSPRQGWGTEAFF
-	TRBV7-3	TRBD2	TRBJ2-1	TGTGCCAGCAGCTTAGGGACTAGCGTAGACAATGAGCAGTTCTTC	CASSLGTSVDNEQFF
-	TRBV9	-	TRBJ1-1	TGTGCCAGCAGCGTCGGGGTCTCGAACACTGAAGCTTTCTTT	CASSVGVSNTEAFF
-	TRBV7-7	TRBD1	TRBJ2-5	TGTGCCAGCAGCCTACAGGGACAGGGGATGGAGACCCAGTACTTC	CASSLQGQGMETQYF
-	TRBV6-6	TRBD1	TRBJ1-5	TGTGCCAGCGGACCCGGGGACAGGGTAGCGGGTCAGCCCCAGCATTTT	CASGPGDRVAGQPQHF
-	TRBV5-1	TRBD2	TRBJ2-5	TGCGCCAGCAGACAATATACGGGACTAGCGGGAGGTGGGGAGACCCAGTACTTC	CASRQYTGLAGGGETQYF
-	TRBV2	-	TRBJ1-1	TGTGCCAGCAGTGAAACGGGTAGCGTATCTGAAGCTTTCTTT	CASSETGSVSEAFF
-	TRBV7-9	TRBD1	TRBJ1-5	TGTGCCAGCAGCTTAGAAGGGGGCCGCAATCAGCCCCAGCATTTT	CASSLEGGRNQPQHF
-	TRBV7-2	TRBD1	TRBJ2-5	TGTGCCAGCAGCCGTAACAGGGGCTCCCCGACCCAGTACTTC	CASSRNRGSPTQYF
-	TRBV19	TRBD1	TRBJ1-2	TGTGCCACACGGGACAGGGGGCCCGACTATGGCTACACCTTC	CATRDRGPDYGYTF
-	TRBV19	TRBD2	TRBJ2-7	TGTGCCAGTAGTATCCAGCGGGGGATCTACGAGCAGTACTTC	CASSIQRGIYEQYF
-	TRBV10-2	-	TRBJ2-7	TGCGCCAGCAGTGAGCCCGGACACTCCTACGAGCAGTACTTC	CASSEPGHSYEQYF
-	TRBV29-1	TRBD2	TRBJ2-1	TGCAGCGCTGGCCGGACTAGCGGGAGGGGTGAGCAGTTCTTC	CSAGRTSGRGEQFF
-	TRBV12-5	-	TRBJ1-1	TGTGCTAGTGGTTTGCAGAACACTGAAGCTTTCTTT	CASGLQNTEAFF
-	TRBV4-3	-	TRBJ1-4	TGCGCCAGCAGCCAAGAGACAGGAAATAATGAAAAACTGTTTTTT	CASSQETGNNEKLFF
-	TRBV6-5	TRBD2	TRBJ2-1	TGTGCCAGCAGGGGGACTAGCGGATCCTACAATGAGCAGTTCTTC	CASRGTSGSYNEQFF
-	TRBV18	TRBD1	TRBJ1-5	TGTGCCAGCTCACCACGGGGGGGACAGGCCGAGAGCAATCAGCCCCAGCATTTT	CASSPRGGQAESNQPQHF
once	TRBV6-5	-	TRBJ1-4	TGTGCCAGCAGTCTTCGGGGGGAGAGTGAAAAACTGTTTTTT	CASSLRGESEKLFF
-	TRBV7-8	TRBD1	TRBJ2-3	TGTGCCAGCAGCTTAGACCCAACCGGACAGGCTAGCACAGATACGCAGTATTTT	CASSLDPTGQASTDTQYF
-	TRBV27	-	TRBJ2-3	TGTGCCAGCAGTTTATCGGCAGGGTGGACAGATACGCAGTATTTT	CASSLSAGWTDTQYF
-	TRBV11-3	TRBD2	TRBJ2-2	TGTGCCAGCAACCGGGAGGGGGACACCGGGGAGCTGTTTTTT	CASNREGDTGELFF
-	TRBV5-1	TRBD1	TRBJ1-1	TGCGCCAGCAGCAGACAGGGTCGGGCTGAAGCTTTCTTT	CASSRQGRAEAFF
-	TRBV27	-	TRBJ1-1	TGTGCCAGCAGTTCCGGGGGGAAGGCCACTGAAGCTTTCTTT	CASSSGGKATEAFF
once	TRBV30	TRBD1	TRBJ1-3	TGTGCCTGGGCCCCGACAGGGACCCACTCTGGAAACACCATATATTTT	CAWAPTGTHSGNTIYF
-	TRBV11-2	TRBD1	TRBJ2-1	TGTGCCAGCAGCTTAAGACAGGGGGCGCCTTACAATGAGCAGTTCTTC	CASSLRQGAPYNEQFF